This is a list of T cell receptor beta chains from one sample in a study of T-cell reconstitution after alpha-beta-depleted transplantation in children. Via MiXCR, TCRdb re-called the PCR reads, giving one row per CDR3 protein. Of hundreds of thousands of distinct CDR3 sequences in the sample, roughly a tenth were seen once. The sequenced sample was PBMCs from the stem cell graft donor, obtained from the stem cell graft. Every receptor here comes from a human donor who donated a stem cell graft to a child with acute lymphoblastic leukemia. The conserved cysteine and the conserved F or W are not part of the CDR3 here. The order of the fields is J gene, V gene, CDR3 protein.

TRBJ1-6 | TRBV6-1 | ASSQLFDGIGNSPLH
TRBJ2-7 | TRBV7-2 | ASSLAWDLVEQY
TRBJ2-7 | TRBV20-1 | SADRDSTEQY
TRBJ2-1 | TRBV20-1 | SAESGDPYNEQF
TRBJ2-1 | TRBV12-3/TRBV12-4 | AFNSGGPDISLHEQF
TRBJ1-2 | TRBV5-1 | ASSRDREWYGYT
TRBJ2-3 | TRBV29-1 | SVVPGGVGTDTQY
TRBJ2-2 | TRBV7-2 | ASSPSRGGMNTGELF
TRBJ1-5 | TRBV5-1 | ASSLVEKMTQPQH
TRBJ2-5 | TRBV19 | ASSIGPGQTYQETQY
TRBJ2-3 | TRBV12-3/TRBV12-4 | ASRRGAGADTQY
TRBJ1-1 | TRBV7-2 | ASSLATVTEAF
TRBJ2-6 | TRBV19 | ASSPDGANVLT
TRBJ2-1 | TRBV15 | ATSRVAGGPEQF
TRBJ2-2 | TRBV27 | ASRHTGTNTGELF
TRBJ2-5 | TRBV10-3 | ATSAGGGYQETQY
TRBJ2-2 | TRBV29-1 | SVGSRSDRGPGTGELF
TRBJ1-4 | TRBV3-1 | ASSLYTNEKLF
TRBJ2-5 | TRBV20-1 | SAHETQY
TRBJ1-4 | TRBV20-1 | SASVAWGTNEKLF
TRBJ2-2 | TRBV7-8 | ASTGAGIAVGELF
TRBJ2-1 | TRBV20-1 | SAGFRAGDNEQF
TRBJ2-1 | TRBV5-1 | ASSLSGVPYNEQF
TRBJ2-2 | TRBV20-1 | SCSGGADTGELF
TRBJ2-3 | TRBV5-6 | ASSLRLVSSTDTQY
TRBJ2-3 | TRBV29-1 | SVTSTDTQY
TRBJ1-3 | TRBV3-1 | ASSQEGTTIY
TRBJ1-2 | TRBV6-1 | ASSHEQGRLGYT
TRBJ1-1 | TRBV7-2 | ASSPLNTEAF
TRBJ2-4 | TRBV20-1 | SATYQNERGLILGIQY
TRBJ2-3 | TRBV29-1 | SVEATGIGTDTQY
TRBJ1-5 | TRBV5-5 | ASSLVQGNYQPQH